This TCR beta chain is drawn from a study of cytomegalovirus exposure and HLA in healthy donors. Trimming cost V 0 bases and J 5 bases; bases outside gene matches: 0. The germline gives CDR1 GTSNPN, CDR2 SVGIG (reference sequence). This CDR3 region has 13 residues. In the case of this clone: Antigen specificity is unknown.

Study conclusions and caveats: Overall, roughly 150 TCR beta chains were annotated as cytomegalovirus-associated.

The PCR had 60 Vbeta and 13 Jbeta primers. Using immunoSEQ multiplex PCR, the repertoire was profiled, and TCRdb retains in-frame clones only, with some absent. This sample carries more than 140,000 clones, roughly 76% of them seen once, and the ten largest clones take around 1.5%. The origin of this receptor is a female donor in good health and CMV-seronegative. The sequenced sample was PBMCs. This chain joins TRBV30 and TRBJ1-5; 8 bases map to TRBD1. Here the CDR3 DNA reads TGTGCCTGGAGTGTACAGGGGGATCAGCCCCAGCATTTT. Its protein product is CAWSVQGDQPQHF.